The T cell receptor beta chain under discussion was sequenced for a study of shared clonotypes between healthy human individuals. Study details: Per donor, CD8 memory used one plate, CD8 naive used two, CD4 memory used three and CD4 naive used three.

The DNA input per sorted-subset replicate PCR was 200 ng, corresponding to tens of thousands of T cell genomes. TCRdb keeps only in-frame clones here, not all; method: immunoSEQ multiplex PCR. The table has around 2.5 million clones, over 85% seen once. General study results and limits: Generation probabilities of non-shared clonotypes were lower (relative to those shared by all four donors). Generally, estimated richness proved larger in naive subsets than it did in memory subsets.

The V and J ends lost 6 bases and 4 bases, in that order; junction bases with no gene match: 3. Germline V gives CDR1 KGHSH, CDR2 LQKENI. The length of the CDR3 is 14 residues. As to this clone: Its target is not known.

This sequence was found in a man aged 18-30 years in good health. Some clones in this sample may be carry-over from other donors' samples. Sequenced material: naive CD4+ T cells from PBMCs. Subset indicated: CD45RA+ positively selected. The rearrangement uses TRBV18 and TRBJ2-7, with 13 positions matching TRBD2. This CDR3 reads CASSGLAGEYEQYF. The CDR3 DNA reads as TGTGCCAGCTCCGGACTAGCGGGAGAATACGAGCAGTACTTC.